These 2 T cell receptor beta chains came from one sample sequenced in a study of T cell responses to AZD1222 COVID-19 vaccine. Here immunoSEQ multiplex PCR was the method, and the copy in TCRdb shows in-frame clones only, minus some. The top ten clones hold roughly 1.3% of a sample with 90,000 to 150,000 clones, around 87% of them seen once. Sequencing used peripheral blood, obtained on day 0 of AZD1222 vaccination. Receptor source: an adult in good health.

This clone came up many times. The genes are TRBV10-2 and TRBJ1-4, with a tentative D call TRBD1 (5 bases). The CDR3 length is 16 residues. CDR1 WSHSY and CDR2 SAAADI come from the germline V gene. Trimming stripped 3 bases from V and 5 bases from J, with 16 bases between. CDR3 DNA: TGCGCCAGCAGTGACTTTGGGGCAGGACTAAATGAAAAACTGTTTTTT. The encoded protein is CASSDFGAGLNEKLFF.

The V gene is TRBV7-2, the J gene TRBJ2-1; no definite D call. CDR1 is SGHTA and CDR2 is FQGNSA in the germline V gene. This CDR3 is 13 amino acids long. Trimming left V 6 bases short and J 5 bases short, with 11 bases between. CDR3 amino acids: CASSYNRDNEQFF. CDR3 nucleotide sequence: TGTGCCAGCAGTTATAACAGAGACAATGAGCAGTTCTTC.